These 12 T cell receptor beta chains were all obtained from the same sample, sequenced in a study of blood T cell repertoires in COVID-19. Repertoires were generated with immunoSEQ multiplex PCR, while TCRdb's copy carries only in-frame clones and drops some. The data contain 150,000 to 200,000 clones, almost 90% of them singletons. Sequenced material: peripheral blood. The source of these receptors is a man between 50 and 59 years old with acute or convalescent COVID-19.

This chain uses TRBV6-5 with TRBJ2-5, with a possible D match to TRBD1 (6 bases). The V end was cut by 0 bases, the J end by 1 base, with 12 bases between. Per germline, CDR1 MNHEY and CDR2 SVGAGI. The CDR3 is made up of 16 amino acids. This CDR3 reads CASSYSPAGVQETQYF. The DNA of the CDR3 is TGTGCCAGCAGTTACTCCCCCGCAGGGGTCCAAGAGACCCAGTACTTC.

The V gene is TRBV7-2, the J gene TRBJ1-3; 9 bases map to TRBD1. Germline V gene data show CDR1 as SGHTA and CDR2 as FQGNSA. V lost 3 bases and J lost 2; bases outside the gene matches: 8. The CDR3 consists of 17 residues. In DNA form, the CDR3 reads TGTGCCAGCAGCTTGGGCCCTGGACAGGGGACTGGAAACACCATATATTTT. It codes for CASSLGPGQGTGNTIYF.

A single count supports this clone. The CDR3 DNA reads as TGTGCCAGCAGTCGGACAGGGTACTGGGAGACCCAGTACTTC. Residues: CASSRTGYWETQYF. This sequence joins TRBV5-6 and TRBJ2-5, with 8 bases matching TRBD1. The germline CDR1 and CDR2 sequences are SGHDT and YYEEEE. The trim removed 5 bases at V and 5 bases at J, leaving 8 bases unmatched. This CDR3 is 14 amino acids long.

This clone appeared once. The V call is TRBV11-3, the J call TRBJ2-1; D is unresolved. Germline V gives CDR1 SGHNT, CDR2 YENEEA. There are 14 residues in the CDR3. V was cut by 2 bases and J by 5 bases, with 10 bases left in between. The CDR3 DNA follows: TGTGCCAGCAGCTTATCGGAAGGAGACAATGAGCAGTTCTTC. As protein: CASSLSEGDNEQFF. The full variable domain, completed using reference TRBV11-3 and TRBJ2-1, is EAGVVQSPRYKIIEKKQPVAFWCNPISGHNTLYWYLQNLGQGPELLIRYENEEAVDDSQLPKDRFSAERLKGVDSTLKIQPAELGDSAVYLCASSLSEGDNEQFFGPGTRLTVL.

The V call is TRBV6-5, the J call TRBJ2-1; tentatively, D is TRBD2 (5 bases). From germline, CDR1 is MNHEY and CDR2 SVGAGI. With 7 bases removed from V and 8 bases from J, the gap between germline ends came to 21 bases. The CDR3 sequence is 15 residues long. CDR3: CASTGSQVYRHEQFF. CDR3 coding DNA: TGTGCCAGCACTGGGAGTCAGGTCTATCGGCATGAGCAGTTCTTC.

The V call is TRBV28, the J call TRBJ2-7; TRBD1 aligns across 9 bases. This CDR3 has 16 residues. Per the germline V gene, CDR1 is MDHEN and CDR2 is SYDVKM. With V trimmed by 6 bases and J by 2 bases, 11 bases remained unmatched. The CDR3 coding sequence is TGTGCCAGCAGGCCCCCGGGACAGGGACGAGCCTACGAGCAGTACGTC. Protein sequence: CASRPPGQGRAYEQYV.

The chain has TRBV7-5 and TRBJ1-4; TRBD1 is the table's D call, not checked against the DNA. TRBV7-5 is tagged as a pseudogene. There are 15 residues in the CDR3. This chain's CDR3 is CVRSFRTDGNEKLFF. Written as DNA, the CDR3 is TGTGTCAGAAGCTTCCGGACAGATGGCAATGAAAAACTGTTTTTT.

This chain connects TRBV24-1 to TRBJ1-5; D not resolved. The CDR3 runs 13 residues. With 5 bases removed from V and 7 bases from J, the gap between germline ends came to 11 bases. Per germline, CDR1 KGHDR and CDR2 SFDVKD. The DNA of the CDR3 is TGTGCCACCAGTGTCGCGGGGAACCAGCCCCAGCATTTT. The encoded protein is CATSVAGNQPQHF.

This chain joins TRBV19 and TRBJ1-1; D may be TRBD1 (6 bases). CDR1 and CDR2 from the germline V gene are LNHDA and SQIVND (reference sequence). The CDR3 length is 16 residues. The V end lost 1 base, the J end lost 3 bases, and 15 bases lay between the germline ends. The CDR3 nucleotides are TGTGCCAGTAGTATAGTAATTCAGGGGCGGGACACTGAAGCTTTCTTT. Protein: CASSIVIQGRDTEAFF.

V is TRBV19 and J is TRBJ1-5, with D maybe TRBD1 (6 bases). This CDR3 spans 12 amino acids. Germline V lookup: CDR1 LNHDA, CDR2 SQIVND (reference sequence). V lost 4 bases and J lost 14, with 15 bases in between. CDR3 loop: CASSTGGAGEHF. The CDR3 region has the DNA TGTGCCAGTAGTACGGGGGGGGCCGGAGAGCATTTT.

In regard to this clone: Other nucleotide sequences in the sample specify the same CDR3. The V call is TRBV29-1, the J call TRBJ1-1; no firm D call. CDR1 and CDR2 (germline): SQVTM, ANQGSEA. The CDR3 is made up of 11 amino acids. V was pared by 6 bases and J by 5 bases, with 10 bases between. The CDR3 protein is CSVVGGTEAFF. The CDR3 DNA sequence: TGCAGCGTCGTAGGAGGGACTGAAGCTTTCTTT. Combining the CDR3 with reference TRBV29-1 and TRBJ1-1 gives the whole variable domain SAVISQKPSRDICQRGTSLTIQCQVDSQVTMMFWYRQQPGQSLTLIATANQGSEATYESGFVIDKFPISRPNLTFSTLTVSNMSPEDSSIYLCSVVGGTEAFFGQGTRLTVV.

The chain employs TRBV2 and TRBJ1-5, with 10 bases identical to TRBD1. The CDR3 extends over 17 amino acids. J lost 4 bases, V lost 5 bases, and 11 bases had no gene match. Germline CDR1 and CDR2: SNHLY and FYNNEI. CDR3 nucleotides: TGTGCCAGCAGTCCCGACAGGGGGCCTCGTGGGAATCAGCCCCAGCATTTT. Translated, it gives CASSPDRGPRGNQPQHF.